A selection of T cell receptor beta chains follows, all from one sample in a study of blood T cell repertoires in COVID-19. Assay: immunoSEQ multiplex PCR; the TCRdb copy retains only in-frame clones and omits some. Counted here are about 100,000 clones, around nine tenths occurring once; the ten biggest clones make up approximately 5.3%. The sequencing sample was made of peripheral blood. The receptors come from a human donor in a cohort sampled during active COVID-19. The CDR3 runs from the conserved cysteine through the conserved F or W. The D gene is left open where the match is weak. Size is omitted from some rows. Given values are once, few, many or a class for expanded clones.

j_call d_call v_call clone_size cdr3_nt cdr3_aa
TRBJ2-1 - TRBV11-2 - TGTGCCAGCAGCTTCGTGAATGAGCAGTTCTTC CASSFVNEQFF
TRBJ2-1 TRBD2 TRBV30 - TGTGCCTGGAAGGGACTAGCGGGAGGTGAGCAGTTCTTC CAWKGLAGGEQFF
TRBJ2-7 - TRBV18 - TGTGCCAGCTCACCCTTAGTACAGACCTACGAGCAGTACTTC CASSPLVQTYEQYF
TRBJ1-4 TRBD1 TRBV4-2 - TGTGCCAGCAGCCAACCGGGACAGGGACGGGGCACTAATGAAAAACTGTTTTTT CASSQPGQGRGTNEKLFF
TRBJ2-3 - TRBV5-6 - TGTGCCAGCAGCTTGTTGGGCGGGAGCACAGATACGCAGTATTTT CASSLLGGSTDTQYF
TRBJ2-5 TRBD2 TRBV3-1/TRBV3-2 - TGTGCCAGCAGCCAAGCCTCTCCGGGACTAGCGGGAGGGGAAGAGACCCAGTACTTC CASSQASPGLAGGEETQYF
TRBJ2-2 - TRBV6-2/TRBV6-3 - TGTGCCAGCAGTCCAGACTACACCGGGGAGCTGTTTTTT CASSPDYTGELFF
TRBJ1-4 - TRBV11-2 - TGTGCCAGCAGCTTATTTCGAGGGTCTGAAAAACTGTTTTTT CASSLFRGSEKLFF
TRBJ2-2 TRBD1 TRBV30 - TGTGCCTGGAGGCAACGGGACAGGGGGCATATCGGGGAGCTGTTTTTT CAWRQRDRGHIGELFF
TRBJ2-1 - TRBV27 - TGTGCCAGCAGTCTCTTCCCGGGAGTGTGGGTCGGTGAGCAGTTCTTC CASSLFPGVWVGEQFF
TRBJ2-1 - TRBV19 - TGTGCCAGTAGTCCTACAAACGGGTTCTACAATGAGCAGTTCTTC CASSPTNGFYNEQFF
TRBJ2-7 TRBD2 TRBV24-1 - TGTGCCACCAGTGATCCAAGGACTAGCGGGTCGTACGAGCAGTACTTC CATSDPRTSGSYEQYF
TRBJ2-7 TRBD1 TRBV18 - TGTGCCAGCTCACCAGGGACAGGGTCTTCTATGGGCGAGCAGTACTTC CASSPGTGSSMGEQYF
TRBJ2-3 - TRBV5-8 - TGTGCCAGCAGCCAGGCGGGCGGGCGGGATACGCAGTATTTT CASSQAGGRDTQYF
TRBJ2-5 TRBD1 TRBV5-6 - TGTGCCAGCAGCTCCGACAGGGAAGGCCAAGAGACCCAGTACTTC CASSSDREGQETQYF
TRBJ1-2 - TRBV5-6 - TGTGCCAGCAGCTTGGTGGCAGCCCGGGGAGGCTACACCTTC CASSLVAARGGYTF
TRBJ2-2 TRBD2 TRBV4-2 - TGTGCCAGCAGCCTAGGGACTAGCGGGATGGACACCGGGGAGCTGTTTTTT CASSLGTSGMDTGELFF
TRBJ2-7 TRBD2 TRBV3-1/TRBV3-2 once TGTGCCAGCAGCCGTGGGACTAGCGGGAGCCACGAGCAGTACTTC CASSRGTSGSHEQYF
TRBJ2-7 TRBD1 TRBV6-2/TRBV6-3 once TGTGCCAGCAGTTACAATCCGGGACAGGGGGATTACGAGCAGTACTTC CASSYNPGQGDYEQYF
TRBJ2-1 - TRBV24-1 - TGTGCCACCCTTGCGTCTCTGCTTGACAATGAGCAGTTCTTC CATLASLLDNEQFF
TRBJ2-7 TRBD2 TRBV19 - TGTGCCTCGATAGCGGGACCCTACGAGCAGTACTTC CASIAGPYEQYF
TRBJ1-4 - TRBV10-1 - TGCGCCAGCAGTGACGGGATTGCAACTAATGAAAAACTGTTTTTT CASSDGIATNEKLFF
TRBJ2-2 TRBD1 TRBV7-7 - TGTGCCAGCAGTTATCGACAGGGGGTGGTGAACACCGGGGAGCTGTTTTTT CASSYRQGVVNTGELFF
TRBJ1-1 - TRBV12-5 - TGTGCTAGTGGCTCCGGACAGAATGTCGCTTTCTTT CASGSGQNVAFF